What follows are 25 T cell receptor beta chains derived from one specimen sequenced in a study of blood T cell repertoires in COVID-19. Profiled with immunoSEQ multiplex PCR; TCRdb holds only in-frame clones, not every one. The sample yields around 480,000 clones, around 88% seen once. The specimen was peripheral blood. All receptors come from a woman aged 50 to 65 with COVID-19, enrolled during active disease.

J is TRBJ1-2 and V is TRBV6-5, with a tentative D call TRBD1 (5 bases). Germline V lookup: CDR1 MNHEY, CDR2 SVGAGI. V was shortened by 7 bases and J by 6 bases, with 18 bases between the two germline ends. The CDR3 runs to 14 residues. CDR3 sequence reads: CASTSVGRGDGYTF. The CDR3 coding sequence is TGTGCCAGCACCTCGGTGGGGCGGGGGGATGGCTACACCTTC.

CDR3 residues: CASTAPGSTEAFF. Written as DNA, the CDR3 is TGTGCCAGCACCGCCCCTGGGAGCACTGAAGCTTTCTTT. This rearrangement joins TRBV6-5 to TRBJ1-1; D not certain. Trimming cost V 7 bases and J 4 bases, with 13 bases left between them. The CDR3 extends over 13 amino acids. The germline CDR1 and CDR2 sequences are MNHEY and SVGAGI.

The CDR3: CASMRGGANQPQHF. CDR3 coding DNA: TGTGCCAGCATGCGAGGAGGGGCCAATCAGCCCCAGCATTTT. This rearrangement joins TRBV6-5 to TRBJ1-5; a possible D gene is TRBD1 (5 bases). CDR3 length: 14 residues. V was shortened by 7 bases and J by 3 bases, with 13 bases between the two germline ends. In germline, CDR1 is MNHEY, CDR2 SVGAGI.

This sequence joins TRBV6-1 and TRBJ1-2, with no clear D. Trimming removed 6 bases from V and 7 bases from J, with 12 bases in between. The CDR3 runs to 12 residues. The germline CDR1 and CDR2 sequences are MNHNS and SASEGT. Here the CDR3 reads CASRVDKSGYTF. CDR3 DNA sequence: TGTGCCAGCAGGGTAGACAAGTCTGGCTACACCTTC.

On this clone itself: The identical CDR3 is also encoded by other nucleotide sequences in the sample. For the CDR3, the DNA is TGTGCTAGTGGGCCAGGGTTAGAGCAGCCCCAGCATTTT. Translated, it gives CASGPGLEQPQHF. V is TRBV12-5 and J is TRBJ1-5, with D perhaps matching TRBD1 (5 bases). Trimming took 6 bases from V and 7 from J, leaving 13 bases between them. CDR3 length equals 13 residues. Germline loops: CDR1 LGHNT, CDR2 FRNRAP.

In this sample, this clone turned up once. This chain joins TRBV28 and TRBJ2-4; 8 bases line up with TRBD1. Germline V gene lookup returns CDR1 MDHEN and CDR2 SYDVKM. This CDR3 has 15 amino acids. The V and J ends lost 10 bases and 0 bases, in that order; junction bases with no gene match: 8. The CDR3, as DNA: TGTGCCATTTCGGACAGGGATTTAGCCAAAAACATTCAGTACTTC. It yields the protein CAISDRDLAKNIQYF.

CDR3 DNA sequence: TGTGCTAGTGGTTTGACCTCGGGGACAGGTGAAGCTTTCTTT. It specifies CASGLTSGTGEAFF. This chain links TRBV12-5 with TRBJ1-1; 8 bases fit TRBD1. Germline assignment: CDR1 LGHNT and CDR2 FRNRAP. This CDR3 is built from 14 residues. J gave up 7 bases and V 2 bases, and 6 bases lay outside the gene matches. Full variable domain (outside the CDR3, taken from reference TRBV12-5 and TRBJ1-1): DARVTQTPRHKVTEMGQEVTMRCQPILGHNTVFWYRQTMMQGLELLAYFRNRAPLDDSGMPKDRFSAEMPDATLATLKIQPSEPRDSAVYFCASGLTSGTGEAFFGQGTRLTVV.

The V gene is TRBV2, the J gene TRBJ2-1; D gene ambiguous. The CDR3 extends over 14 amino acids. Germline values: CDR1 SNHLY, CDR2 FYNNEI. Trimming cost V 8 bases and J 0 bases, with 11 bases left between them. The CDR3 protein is CASHTSGSYNEQFF. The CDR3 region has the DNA TGTGCCAGCCACACCTCAGGCTCCTACAATGAGCAGTTCTTC.

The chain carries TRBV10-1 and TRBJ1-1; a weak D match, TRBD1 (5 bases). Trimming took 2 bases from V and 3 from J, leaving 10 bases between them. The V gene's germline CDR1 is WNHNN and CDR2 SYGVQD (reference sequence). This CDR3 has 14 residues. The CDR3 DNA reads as TGCGCCAGCAGTGAGGCAGTAGGGGACACTGAAGCTTTCTTT. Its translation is CASSEAVGDTEAFF.

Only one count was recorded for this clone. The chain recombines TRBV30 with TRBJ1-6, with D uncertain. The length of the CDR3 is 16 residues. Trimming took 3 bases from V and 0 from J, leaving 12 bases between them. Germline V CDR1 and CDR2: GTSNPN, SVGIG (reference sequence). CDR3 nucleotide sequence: TGTGCCTGGAGAGGAGGCGCGAGCTCCTATAATTCACCCCTCCACTTT. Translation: CAWRGGASSYNSPLHF.

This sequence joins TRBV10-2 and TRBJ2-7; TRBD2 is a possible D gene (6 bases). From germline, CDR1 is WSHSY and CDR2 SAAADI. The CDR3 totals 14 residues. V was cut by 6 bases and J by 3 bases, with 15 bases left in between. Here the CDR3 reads CASRSSTSDYEQYF. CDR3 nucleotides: TGCGCCAGCAGATCCTCGACTAGTGACTACGAGCAGTACTTC.

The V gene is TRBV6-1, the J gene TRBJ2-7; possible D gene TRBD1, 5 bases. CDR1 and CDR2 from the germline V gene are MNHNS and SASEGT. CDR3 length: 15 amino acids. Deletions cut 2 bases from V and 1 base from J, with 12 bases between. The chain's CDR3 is CASSELRASSYEQYF. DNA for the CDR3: TGTGCCAGCAGTGAACTCAGGGCCTCATCCTACGAGCAGTACTTC.

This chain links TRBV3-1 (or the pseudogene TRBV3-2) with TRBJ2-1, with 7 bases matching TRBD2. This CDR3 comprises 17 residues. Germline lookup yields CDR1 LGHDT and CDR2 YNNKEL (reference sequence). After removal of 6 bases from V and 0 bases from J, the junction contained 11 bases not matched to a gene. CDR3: CASSLTSASSSYNEQFF. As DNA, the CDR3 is TGTGCCAGCAGTCTTACTAGCGCCTCAAGCTCCTACAATGAGCAGTTCTTC.

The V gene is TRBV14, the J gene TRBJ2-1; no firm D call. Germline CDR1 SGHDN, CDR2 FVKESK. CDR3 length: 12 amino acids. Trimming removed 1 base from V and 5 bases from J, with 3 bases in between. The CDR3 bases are TGTGCCAGCAGCCAAGCTCACAATGAGCAGTTCTTC. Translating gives CASSQAHNEQFF.

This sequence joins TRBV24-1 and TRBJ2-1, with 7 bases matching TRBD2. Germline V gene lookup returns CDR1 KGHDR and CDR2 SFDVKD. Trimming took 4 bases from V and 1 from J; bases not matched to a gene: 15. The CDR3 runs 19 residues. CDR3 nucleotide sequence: TGTGCCACCAGTGACCGGACTTCGGGAAGGGGAGGGTCCTACAATGAGCAGTTCTTC. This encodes CATSDRTSGRGGSYNEQFF.

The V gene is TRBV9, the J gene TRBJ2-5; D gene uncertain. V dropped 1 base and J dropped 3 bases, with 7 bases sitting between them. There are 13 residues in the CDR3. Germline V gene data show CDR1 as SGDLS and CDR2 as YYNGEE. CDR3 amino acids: CASSVYSEETQYF. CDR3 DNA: TGTGCCAGCAGCGTATATTCGGAAGAGACCCAGTACTTC.

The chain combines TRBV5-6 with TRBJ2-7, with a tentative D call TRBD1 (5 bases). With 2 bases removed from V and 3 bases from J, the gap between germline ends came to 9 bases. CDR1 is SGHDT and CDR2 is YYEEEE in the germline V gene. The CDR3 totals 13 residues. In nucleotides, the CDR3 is TGTGCCAGCAGCTTCCAGGGTTACTACGAGCAGTACTTC. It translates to CASSFQGYYEQYF.

CDR3 region: CASSPQGQGDYGYTF. For the CDR3, the DNA is TGTGCCAGTAGTCCCCAGGGGCAGGGTGACTATGGCTACACCTTC. The V and J genes are TRBV19 and TRBJ1-2; maybe TRBD1 (6 bases). Germline V gene data show CDR1 as LNHDA and CDR2 as SQIVND (reference sequence). There are 15 residues in the CDR3. The V and J ends lost 5 bases and 3 bases respectively, with 16 bases between them.

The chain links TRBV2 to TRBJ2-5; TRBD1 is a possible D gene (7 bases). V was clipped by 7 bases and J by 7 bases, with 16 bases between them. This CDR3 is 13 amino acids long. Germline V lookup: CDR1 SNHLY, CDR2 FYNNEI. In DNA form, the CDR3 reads TGTGCCAGCAAGGTGGGGAGGACAGGGACCCAGTACTTC. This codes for CASKVGRTGTQYF.

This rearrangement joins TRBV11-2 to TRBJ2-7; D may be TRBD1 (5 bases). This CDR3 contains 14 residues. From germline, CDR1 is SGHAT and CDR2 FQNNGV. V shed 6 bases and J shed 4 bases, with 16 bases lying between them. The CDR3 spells CASSRVGLGYEQYF. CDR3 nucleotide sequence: TGTGCCAGCAGTAGAGTGGGGCTTGGGTACGAGCAGTACTTC.

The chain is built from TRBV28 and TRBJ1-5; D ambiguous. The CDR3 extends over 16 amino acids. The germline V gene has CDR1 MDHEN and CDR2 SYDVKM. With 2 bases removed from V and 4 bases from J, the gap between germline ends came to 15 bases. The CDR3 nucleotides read TGTGCCAGCAGTTTAAGGTTCGGGGTAGGAAATCAGCCCCAGCATTTT. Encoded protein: CASSLRFGVGNQPQHF. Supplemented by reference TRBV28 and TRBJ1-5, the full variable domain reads DVKVTQSSRYLVKRTGEKVFLECVQDMDHENMFWYRQDPGLGLRLIYFSYDVKMKEKGDIPEGYSVSREKKERFSLILESASTNQTSMYLCASSLRFGVGNQPQHFGDGTRLSIL.

The CDR3: CAWSEWSGEQFF. As DNA, the CDR3 is TGTGCCTGGAGTGAGTGGTCGGGTGAGCAGTTCTTC. The chain carries TRBV30 and TRBJ2-1; D not certain. The V end lost 1 base, the J end lost 9 bases, and 10 bases lay between the germline ends. CDR1 GTSNPN and CDR2 SVGIG come from the germline V gene (reference sequence). This CDR3 spans 12 amino acids.

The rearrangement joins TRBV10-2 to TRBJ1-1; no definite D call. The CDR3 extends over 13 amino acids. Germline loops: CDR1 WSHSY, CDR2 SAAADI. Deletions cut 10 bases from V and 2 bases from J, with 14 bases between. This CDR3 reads CATRLSLNTEAFF. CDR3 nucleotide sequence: TGCGCCACCAGACTATCCCTAAACACTGAAGCTTTCTTT.

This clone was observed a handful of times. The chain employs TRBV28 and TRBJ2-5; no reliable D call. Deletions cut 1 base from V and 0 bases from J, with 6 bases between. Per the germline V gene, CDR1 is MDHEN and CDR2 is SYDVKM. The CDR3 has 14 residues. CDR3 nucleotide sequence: TGTGCCAGCAGTTTATCTAATAACCAAGAGACCCAGTACTTC. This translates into CASSLSNNQETQYF.

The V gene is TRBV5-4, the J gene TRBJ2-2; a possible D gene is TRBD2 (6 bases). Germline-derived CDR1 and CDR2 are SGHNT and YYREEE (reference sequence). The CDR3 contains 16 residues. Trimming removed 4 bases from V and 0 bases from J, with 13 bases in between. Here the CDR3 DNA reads TGTGCCAGCAGCCCCGGAGGGCGGACGAACACCGGGGAGCTGTTTTTT. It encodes CASSPGGRTNTGELFF. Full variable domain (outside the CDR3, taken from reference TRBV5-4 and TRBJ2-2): ETGVTQSPTHLIKTRGQQVTLRCSSQSGHNTVSWYQQALGQGPQFIFQYYREEENGRGNFPPRFSGLQFPNYSSELNVNALELDDSALYLCASSPGGRTNTGELFFGEGSRLTVL.